This T cell receptor (beta chain) was captured in a study of T cells in Graves' hyperthyroidism and ophthalmopathy. The overall study: Before any treatment, at initial diagnosis, peripheral blood was collected.

This clonotype was seen a handful of times. Template material for amplifying TCR beta CDR3 regions consisted of RNA transcripts. The HTBI primer set drove a first-round RT-PCR of the TCR CDR3. TCRdb analysed the multiplex PCR reads with MiXCR anew, one entry per CDR3 protein. Of about 290,000 distinct CDR3 sequences listed, about 19% are singletons. The CDR3 loop spans 14 amino acids. Trimming at V came to 3 bases and at J to 5 bases, leaving 4 bases not matched to a gene. Germline lookup yields CDR1 DFQATT and CDR2 SNEGSKA (reference sequence). The chain employs TRBV20-1 and TRBJ2-1; 10 bases are a match to TRBD2. This sequence originates from a man aged 45-60 years with Graves' ophthalmopathy. What was sequenced was blood. The CDR3 loop is CSASLLAGNNEQFF. The CDR3 DNA sequence: TGCAGTGCTAGTCTACTAGCGGGGAACAATGAGCAGTTCTTC.